This paragraph reports one T cell receptor beta chain. Using immunoSEQ multiplex PCR, the repertoire was profiled, and TCRdb retains in-frame clones only, with some absent. The repertoire holds roughly 79,000 clones, with roughly 86% as singletons. These data originate in a study of blood T cell repertoires in COVID-19. Background on the study: In each case, the material was cDNA or gDNA derived from T cells, B-cell-depleted T cells, or PBMCs.

Trimming removed 8 bases from V and 1 base from J; junction bases left unmatched: 4. This CDR3 contains 14 residues. Germline CDR1 LNHDA, CDR2 SQIVND (reference sequence). This chain links TRBV19 with TRBJ2-2, with TRBD1 identical over 7 bases. The sequencing input was peripheral blood. This TCR derives from a human donor in a cohort sampled during active COVID-19. CDR3 sequence (DNA): TGTGCCAGTGGAAGACAGGGGAACACCGGGGAGCTGTTTTTT. Protein product: CASGRQGNTGELFF.